The TCR beta chain under discussion was sequenced for a study of blood T cell repertoires in COVID-19. About the study: Whether acute or convalescent, the COVID-19 samples came from the United States, Italy and Spain.

Germline CDR1 MDHEN, CDR2 SYDVKM. Trimming pared 2 bases from V and 14 bases from J, leaving 19 bases between. The CDR3 covers 14 residues. The table came from immunoSEQ multiplex PCR; TCRdb's copy has only in-frame clones and leaves some out. The sample shows roughly 70,000 clones, around 80% of them seen only once. The source is a man in his 70s who had recovered from COVID-19. Sequenced sample: peripheral blood. The chain couples TRBV28 to TRBJ1-3; D might be TRBD1 (6 bases). The CDR3 sequence is CASSLIAGERGLYF. The DNA of the CDR3 is TGTGCCAGCAGTTTAATTGCAGGGGAGAGAGGTTTATATTTT.